The rows below give T cell receptor beta chains drawn from one sample of a study of T cells in Graves' hyperthyroidism and ophthalmopathy. A single record per CDR3 protein comes from TCRdb applying MiXCR to the multiplex PCR reads. Among around 240,000 distinct CDR3 sequences listed, 16% were seen once. The sample consisted of blood. The receptors here all came from a woman aged 18-29 years with Graves' ophthalmopathy. The conserved cysteine and the conserved F or W are not part of the CDR3 here. Fields, in order: V gene, CDR3 protein.

>TRBV27
ASRLAGGTYNEQF
>TRBV2
ASRGLAGIANEQF
>TRBV20-1
SARGGQGNQPQH
>TRBV7-9
ASSLAAGDSYEQY
>TRBV20-1
SAADGEKLF
>TRBV3-1
ASSQVGQGIGYT
>TRBV20-1
STWTESYEQY
>TRBV5-6
ASSARLAQY
>TRBV2
ASTRGQHNTEAF
>TRBV15
ATSRARTVQETQY
>TRBV12-3/TRBV12-4
ASSPDRGTDAF
>TRBV14
ASSQDIRLAGYNEQF
>TRBV20-1
SARGSGLDTEAF
>TRBV6-2/TRBV6-3
ASSYSIAEYYEQY
>TRBV7-8
ASSLGQGMNTEAF
>TRBV24-1
ATSEGYTDTQY
>TRBV20-1
SARVPGTRQETQY
>TRBV6-5
ASSYRGQGVADTQY
>TRBV7-8
ASSNRVLETQY
>TRBV12-3/TRBV12-4
ASTGNTGELF
>TRBV4-2
ASSPRTGGGNTIY
>TRBV30
ACALRPHTPLH
>TRBV6-2/TRBV6-3
ASSYPGLAGEYQETQY
>TRBV20-1
SALRGTYEQY
>TRBV4-1
ASSQEPANYGYT
>TRBV4-1
ASSPLTAGDTEAF
>TRBV12-3/TRBV12-4
ASSFFGGGAGGANVLT
>TRBV20-1
SAREGRAGNQPQH
>TRBV20-1
SADIRAGAGETQY
>TRBV5-1
ASSLVGGQRETQY
>TRBV6-5
ASSYSARVNEQY
>TRBV20-1
SAPPSLRTMYNEQF
>TRBV20-1
SARVMDRSSPLH
>TRBV7-9
ATRVVSGNTIY
>TRBV2
ASSSRAPEEQY
>TRBV11-1
ASSSSGPFEGEFYNEQF
>TRBV5-6
ASSSYRVSYEQY
>TRBV30
AWKAGTNTEAF
>TRBV12-3/TRBV12-4
ASREGPSSGANVLT
>TRBV28
ASSPHLQGGSEKLF
>TRBV15
ATSIDPGQGYEQY
>TRBV20-1
SASKIVMNTEAF
>TRBV5-8
ASSLKGRYNEQF
>TRBV28
ASSSERELEAF
>TRBV7-3
ASSQDRGSWSTEAF
>TRBV7-9
ASRSAGTSGTGGELF
>TRBV7-9
ASSPEDLFPAAYEQY
>TRBV13
ASSSSDTSYNTEAF
>TRBV7-8
ASSESNRGTSGGTNTGELF
>TRBV7-9
ASSSPGPNQPQH
>TRBV28
ASSRDGLNTEAF
>TRBV5-1
ASSWVVSSTDTQY
>TRBV4-3
ASSQDPPLAGGVYEQY
>TRBV9
ASSSGQESGQPQH
>TRBV20-1
SARDAGGQGKTEAF